A selection of T cell receptor beta chains follows, all from one sample in a study of T cells in Graves' hyperthyroidism and ophthalmopathy. TCRdb re-called the multiplex PCR reads with MiXCR, one entry per CDR3 protein. The sample records approximately 600,000 distinct CDR3 sequences, 14% to 15% being singletons. The sample taken for sequencing was blood. The receptors here all came from a woman aged 40 to 50 with Graves' ophthalmopathy. CDR3s include the opening cysteine and the closing phenylalanine or tryptophan. A D gene is named only where the DNA matches it firmly. Rows give clone size only sometimes, using once, few, many, or a class for an expanded clone.

J,V,size,D,DNA,CDR3
TRBJ2-7,TRBV12-3/TRBV12-4,many,TRBD1,TGTGCCAGCAGCCCGAGATTCGGGACAGGGTCCTACGAGCAGTACTTC,CASSPRFGTGSYEQYF
TRBJ1-5,TRBV2,few,TRBD1,TGTGCCAGCAGTTTGGGACAGGGGCTTTATAGCAATCAGCCCCAGCATTTT,CASSLGQGLYSNQPQHF
TRBJ1-1,TRBV29-1,few,NA,TGCAGCGTTGTAAGCATAGGGAACACTGAAGCTTTCTTT,CSVVSIGNTEAFF
TRBJ2-3,TRBV6-9,few,TRBD2,TGTGCCAGCAGCTATACGGGACTAGCGGGCGGAGTGAGTACCTTAGATACGCAGTATTTT,CASSYTGLAGGVSTLDTQYF
TRBJ1-1,TRBV28,few,NA,TGTGCCAGCAGGGTCGGTGGTTACACTGAAGCTTTCTTT,CASRVGGYTEAFF
TRBJ1-3,TRBV25-1,many,TRBD1,TGTGCCAGCAGTGAATATCCCCCTACAGGGGGCGAAAACACCATATATTTT,CASSEYPPTGGENTIYF
TRBJ1-1,TRBV6-8,many,NA,TGTGCCAGCAGTTACAAGGGTCCGGATAACACTGAAGCTTTCTTT,CASSYKGPDNTEAFF
TRBJ2-7,TRBV19,many,NA,TGTGCCACAACCCCGGGTCGTTCTTTCTCCTACGAGCAGTACTTC,CATTPGRSFSYEQYF
TRBJ1-1,TRBV20-1,many,TRBD1,TGCAGTGCCGAGAGACGTGACAGGGGGCGAGGCACTGAAGCTTTCTTT,CSAERRDRGRGTEAFF
TRBJ2-5,TRBV2,many,NA,TGTGCCAGCAAGAAGGCAACCGAACAAGAGACCCAGTACTTC,CASKKATEQETQYF
TRBJ2-5,TRBV12-3/TRBV12-4,NA,NA,TGTGCCAGCAGCCAAGGCCAGGGGAATAGTCTGCAAGAGACCCAGTACTTC,CASSQGQGNSLQETQYF
TRBJ2-2,TRBV6-4,many,NA,TGTGCCAGCAAGGACCATACCAGGGGAAACACCGGGGAGCTGTTTTTT,CASKDHTRGNTGELFF
TRBJ2-2,TRBV19,NA,TRBD2,TGTGCCACCATAGCGGGAGGGCCGCGGATCGCCGGGGAGCTGTTTTTT,CATIAGGPRIAGELFF
TRBJ1-1,TRBV19,many,NA,TGTGCCAGCTCCCGGGGGGACGGGAACACTGAAGCTTTCTTT,CASSRGDGNTEAFF
TRBJ1-1,TRBV2,many,NA,TGTGCCAGCAGTGCCGCGGGACTTGAAGCTTTCTTT,CASSAAGLEAFF
TRBJ1-1,TRBV6-5,many,NA,TGTGCCAGCAGTTTGTACTCAGGGGCTACAAACACTGAAGCTTTCTTT,CASSLYSGATNTEAFF
TRBJ1-2,TRBV30,NA,NA,TGTGCCTGGAGTCCCAACTACAGCTATAACTATGGCTACACCTTC,CAWSPNYSYNYGYTF
TRBJ2-7,TRBV28,many,NA,TGTGCCACCCGAAGCGGAATCTACGAGCAGTACTTC,CATRSGIYEQYF
TRBJ1-1,TRBV19,many,NA,TGTGCCAGTAACCCCAAAAGTGGGGAGAACACTGAAGCTTTCTTT,CASNPKSGENTEAFF
TRBJ2-7,TRBV12-3/TRBV12-4,many,TRBD2,TGTGCCTGTAAGACTAGCGTGAATGACGAGCAGTACTTC,CACKTSVNDEQYF
TRBJ1-2,TRBV6-5,many,NA,TGTGCCAGCAGTTACTCGAGTCTCGGCAGTCGATCCTATGGCTACACCTTC,CASSYSSLGSRSYGYTF
TRBJ2-3,TRBV11-3,many,NA,TGTGCCAGCAGCTTAGGTAGCGGCAGCACAGATACGCAGTATTTT,CASSLGSGSTDTQYF
TRBJ2-2,TRBV18,NA,NA,TGTGCCAGCGCGACATCGACCGGGAACACCGGGGAGCTGTTTTTT,CASATSTGNTGELFF
TRBJ2-7,TRBV9,few,NA,TGTGCCAGCAGCGTAGAAGGGCAGGGCGAGCAGTACTTC,CASSVEGQGEQYF
TRBJ2-4,TRBV19,few,NA,TGTGCCAGTAGTATTGGGGGCAGGTGGCAGGCCAAAAACATTCAGTACTTC,CASSIGGRWQAKNIQYF
TRBJ1-2,TRBV7-2,many,TRBD1,TGTGCCAGCAGCTTAGGCGGACAGGCCTACTATGGCTACACCTTC,CASSLGGQAYYGYTF
TRBJ2-7,TRBV29-1,many,TRBD2,TGCAGCGTTGAAGATCCTGGTAGCGGGAGCTCCTACGAGCAGTACTTC,CSVEDPGSGSSYEQYF
TRBJ1-1,TRBV6-5,many,NA,TGTGCCAGCAGTCCCAACGGGGCGAACACTGAAGCTTTCTTT,CASSPNGANTEAFF
TRBJ2-5,TRBV6-1,many,NA,TGTGCCAGCAGTAGAATTGTGGTAGCCGGCCAAGAGACCCAGTACTTC,CASSRIVVAGQETQYF
TRBJ2-7,TRBV27,many,TRBD1,TGTGCCAGCAGTTTCACGACAGGGTGGCCCTACGAGCAGTACTTC,CASSFTTGWPYEQYF
TRBJ2-1,TRBV5-1,NA,NA,TGCGCCAGCAGCTTGGTTGAAGAGGGCTATGAGCAGTTCTTC,CASSLVEEGYEQFF
TRBJ2-5,TRBV6-2/TRBV6-3,NA,TRBD2,TGTGCCAGCAGGGGACTAGCGGGAGAGCAAGTCTCCCAAGAGACCCAGTACTTC,CASRGLAGEQVSQETQYF
TRBJ1-1,TRBV12-3/TRBV12-4,many,NA,TGTGCCAGCAGTTCCACGAACACTGAAGCTTTCTTT,CASSSTNTEAFF
TRBJ1-6,TRBV28,many,NA,TGTGCCAGCAGTCTACATACGGAGGGATCACCCCTCCACTTT,CASSLHTEGSPLHF
TRBJ1-2,TRBV6-1,many,NA,TGTGCCAGCGGCCTAGGCAGGGAGGTAGTGGCTGGCTACACCTTC,CASGLGREVVAGYTF
TRBJ2-7,TRBV10-3,many,NA,TGTGCCGTTACGGGGACCGAAAAGGCCTACGAGCAGTACTTC,CAVTGTEKAYEQYF
TRBJ1-6,TRBV4-2,NA,NA,TGTGCCAGCAGCCAAGATGGGGTGGCAGGGTTCGATAATTCACCCCTCCACTTT,CASSQDGVAGFDNSPLHF
TRBJ2-3,TRBV11-2,few,NA,TGTGCCAGCAGCCGTCGACGGGGAGGAAGCACAGATACGCAGTATTTT,CASSRRRGGSTDTQYF
TRBJ1-1,TRBV5-1,many,NA,TGCGCCAGCAGCTCAGGGTGGGTGAACACTGAAGCTTTCTTT,CASSSGWVNTEAFF
TRBJ2-4,TRBV4-1,many,NA,TGCGCCAGCAGCCAAGAAAGGACTAAAAACATTCAGTACTTC,CASSQERTKNIQYF
TRBJ2-7,TRBV5-1,NA,NA,TGCGCCAGCAGCGTCGCGGTCAACGACGAGCAGTACTTC,CASSVAVNDEQYF
TRBJ1-2,TRBV25-1,many,TRBD1,TGTGCCAGCAGTAAGACAGGGGATGGCTACACCTTC,CASSKTGDGYTF
TRBJ2-5,TRBV4-1,NA,TRBD2,TGCGCCAGCAGCCAAGATCGGGAGGGGACGGGGGTAAAAGAGACCCAGTACTTC,CASSQDREGTGVKETQYF
TRBJ1-1,TRBV5-1,many,NA,TGCGCCAGCAGCCCCGTCGGGAACACTGAAGCTTTCTTT,CASSPVGNTEAFF
TRBJ1-6,TRBV20-1,many,NA,TGCAGTGCTAGGAGCGACAGTCATCCGTGGGTCCACTTT,CSARSDSHPWVHF
TRBJ2-7,TRBV6-2/TRBV6-3,once,NA,TGTGCCAGCAGAGACACATTTTACGAGCAGTACTTC,CASRDTFYEQYF
TRBJ2-7,TRBV12-3/TRBV12-4,many,NA,TGTGCCAGCACCGCTGGGGGGTACGAGCAGTACTTC,CASTAGGYEQYF
TRBJ2-4,TRBV2,many,TRBD1,TGTGCCAGCAGTGAAAGGACAGGGGCCAAAAACATTCAGTACTTC,CASSERTGAKNIQYF
TRBJ1-5,TRBV12-3/TRBV12-4,NA,TRBD1,TGTGCCAGCAGTTTGGGACAGGGTTGGTATCAGCCCCAGCATTTT,CASSLGQGWYQPQHF